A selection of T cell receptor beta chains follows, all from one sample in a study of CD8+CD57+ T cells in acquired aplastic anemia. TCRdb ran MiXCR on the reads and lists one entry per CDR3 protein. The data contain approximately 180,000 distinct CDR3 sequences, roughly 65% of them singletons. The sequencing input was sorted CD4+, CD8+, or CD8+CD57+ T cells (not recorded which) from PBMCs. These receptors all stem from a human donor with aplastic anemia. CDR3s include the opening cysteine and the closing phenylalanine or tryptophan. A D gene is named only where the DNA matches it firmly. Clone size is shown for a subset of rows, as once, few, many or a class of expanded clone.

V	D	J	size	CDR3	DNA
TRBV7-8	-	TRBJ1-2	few	CASSLRQTLGYGYTF	TGTGCCAGCAGCTTACGGCAGACCCTTGGCTATGGCTACACCTTC
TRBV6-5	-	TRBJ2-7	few	CASSRTGTQPYEQYF	TGTGCCAGCAGCCGCACCGGGACACAACCTTACGAGCAGTACTTC
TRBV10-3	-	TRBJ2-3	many	CAISESITDTQYF	TGTGCCATCAGTGAGTCGATTACAGATACGCAGTATTTT
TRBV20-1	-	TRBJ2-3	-	CSARGPTGF	TGCAGTGCTAGAGGCCCTACAGGGTTT
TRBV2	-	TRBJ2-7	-	CASSPIDELSYEQYF	TGTGCCAGCAGCCCCATCGATGAACTATCCTACGAGCAGTACTTC
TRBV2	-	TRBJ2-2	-	CASSEGTANTGELFF	TGTGCCAGCAGTGAAGGGACTGCGAACACCGGGGAGCTGTTTTTT
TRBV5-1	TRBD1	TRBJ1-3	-	CASSVTGTGIGNTIYF	TGCGCCAGCAGCGTAACCGGGACAGGGATTGGAAACACCATATATTTT
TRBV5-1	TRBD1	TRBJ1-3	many	CASSFQDRGPGNTIYF	TGCGCCAGCAGCTTCCAGGACAGGGGGCCAGGAAACACCATATATTTT
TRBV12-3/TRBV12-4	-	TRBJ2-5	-	CASSLGGKETQYF	TGTGCCAGCAGTTTAGGAGGAAAAGAGACCCAGTACTTC
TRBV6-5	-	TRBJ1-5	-	CASSYSGSHQPQHF	TGTGCCAGCAGTTACTCGGGGTCCCATCAGCCCCAGCATTTT
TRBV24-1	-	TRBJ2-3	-	CATSPGVYADTQYF	TGTGCCACCAGTCCAGGGGTTTACGCAGATACGCAGTATTTT
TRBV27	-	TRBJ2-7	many	CASSSGIEYEQYF	TGTGCCAGCAGTTCCGGGATAGAGTACGAGCAGTACTTC
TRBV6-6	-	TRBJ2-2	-	CASRRDSINTGELFF	TGTGCCAGCAGGCGGGACAGCATTAACACCGGGGAGCTGTTTTTT
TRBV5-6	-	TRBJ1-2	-	CASSLIPRDGYTF	TGTGCCAGCAGCTTGATACCCAGGGATGGCTACACCTTC
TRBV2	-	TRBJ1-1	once	CASRGQMNTEAFF	TGTGCCAGCAGAGGACAGATGAACACTGAAGCTTTCTTT
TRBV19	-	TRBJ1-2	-	CASSIRGAGYTF	TGTGCCAGTAGTATACGAGGGGCAGGCTACACCTTC
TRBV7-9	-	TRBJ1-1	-	CASSSDRMNTEAFF	TGTGCCAGCAGTTCGGACCGGATGAACACTGAAGCTTTCTTT
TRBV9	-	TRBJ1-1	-	CASSVFQQMNTEAFF	TGTGCCAGCAGCGTTTTTCAGCAAATGAACACTGAAGCTTTCTTT